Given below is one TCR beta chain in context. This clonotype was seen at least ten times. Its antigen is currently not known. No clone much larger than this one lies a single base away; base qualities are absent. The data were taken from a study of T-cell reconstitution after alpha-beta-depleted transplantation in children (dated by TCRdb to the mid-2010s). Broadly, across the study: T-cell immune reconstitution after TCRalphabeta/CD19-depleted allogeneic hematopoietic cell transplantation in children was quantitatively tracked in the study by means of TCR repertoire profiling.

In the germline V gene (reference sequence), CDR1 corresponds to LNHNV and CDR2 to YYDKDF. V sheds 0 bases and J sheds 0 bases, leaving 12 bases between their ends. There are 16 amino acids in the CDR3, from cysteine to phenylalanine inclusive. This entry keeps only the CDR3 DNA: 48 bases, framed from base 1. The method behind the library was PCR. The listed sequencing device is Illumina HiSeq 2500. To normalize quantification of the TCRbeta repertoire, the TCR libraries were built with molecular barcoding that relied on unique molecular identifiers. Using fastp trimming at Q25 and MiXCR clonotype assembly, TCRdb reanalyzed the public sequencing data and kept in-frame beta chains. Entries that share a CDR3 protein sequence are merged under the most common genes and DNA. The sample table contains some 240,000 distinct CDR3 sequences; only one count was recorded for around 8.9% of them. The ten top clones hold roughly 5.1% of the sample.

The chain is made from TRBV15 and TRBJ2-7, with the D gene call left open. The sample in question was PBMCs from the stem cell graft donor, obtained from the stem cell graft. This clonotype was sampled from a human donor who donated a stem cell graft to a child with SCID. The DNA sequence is TGTGCCACCAGCAGAGAGCGAGGCAGTAGCTCCTACGAGCAGTACTTC. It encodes CATSRERGSSSYEQYF.